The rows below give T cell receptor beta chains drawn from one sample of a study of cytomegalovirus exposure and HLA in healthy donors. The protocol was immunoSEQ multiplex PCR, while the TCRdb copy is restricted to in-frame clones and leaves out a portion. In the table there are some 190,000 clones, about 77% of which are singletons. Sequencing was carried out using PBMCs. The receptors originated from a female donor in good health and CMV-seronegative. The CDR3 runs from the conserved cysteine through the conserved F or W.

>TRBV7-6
CASSSTVGTGELFF
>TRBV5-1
CASSLTGGDGYTF
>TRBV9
CASSASTGGANDNEQFF
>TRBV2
CASSGLLGQGSSYEQYF
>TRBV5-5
CASSLGFGLAEYEQYF
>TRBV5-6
CASSSFGGGNSPLHF
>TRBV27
CASSSAEGLWNNSPLHF
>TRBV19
CASSIGTDTQYF
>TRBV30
CAWSGRGQETQYF
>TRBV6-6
CASSNRDRGNYEQYF
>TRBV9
CASNRAGQQETQYF
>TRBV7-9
CASSLSSGILYEQYF
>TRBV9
CASSRDSSYNEQFF
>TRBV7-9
CASSLWSSGRETDTQYF
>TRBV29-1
CSVPTSGGFDTQYF
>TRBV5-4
CASSAGQGTYEQYF
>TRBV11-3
CASSLGGGQPQHF
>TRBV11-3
CASSLGVWGVSTEAFF
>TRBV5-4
CASSLGLAGQDTQYF
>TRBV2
CASSPGQSYEQYF
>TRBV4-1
CASSQGRQTLNSPLHF
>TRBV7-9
CASSLVLRTTNEKLFF
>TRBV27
CASSADRGVSSYNSPLHF
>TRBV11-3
CASSPRTSGNEQFF
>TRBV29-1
CSATSEPSGGAHEQFF
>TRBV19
CASSILPGLLGYTF
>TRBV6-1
CASGRTTEAFF
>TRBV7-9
CSSSPKGTGRLGANVLTF
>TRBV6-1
CASSEDSGGYNSPLHF
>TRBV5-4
CASKLLGQGTSYGYTF
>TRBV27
CASSYGTDYGYTF
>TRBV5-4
CASSPTQGLTYEQYF
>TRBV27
CASSLSPRQSSSSYEQYF
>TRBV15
CATSRDLAGGQGETQYF
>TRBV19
CATSAGTDTQYF
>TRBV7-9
CASSQNRDSPLHF
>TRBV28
CASSLGLRGSPLHF
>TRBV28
CASSPGTGSYEQYF
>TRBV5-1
CASSPGQGAGKLFF
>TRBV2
CASSVEGGNTIYF
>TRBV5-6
CASSVAGTGAYEQYF
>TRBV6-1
CASSLYRDQPQHF
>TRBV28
CANPIRREGMNEQFF
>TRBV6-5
CASSYSGGVYEQYF
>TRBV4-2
CASSQAGTSGYQETQYF
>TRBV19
CASIRSSGGAYNEQFF
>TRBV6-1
CASNVDRIYEQYF
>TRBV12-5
CASGLAQGFTEAFF
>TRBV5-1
CASSLAGVHEQYF
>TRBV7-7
CASSRYVADTQYF